These T cell receptor beta chains were read from a single sample in a study of T cells in Graves' hyperthyroidism and ophthalmopathy. TCRdb reanalysed the multiplex PCR reads using MiXCR and keeps one entry per CDR3 protein. The data show about 360,000 distinct CDR3 sequences, with about 13% seen just once and roughly 9.2% held by the top ten. What was sequenced was blood. The receptors derive from a woman between 18 and 29 years old with Graves' hyperthyroidism. Each CDR3 is given with its conserved first and last residue. The order of the fields is V gene, CDR3 protein.

v_call: TRBV11-2; cdr3_aa: CASSSPRQGTEAFF
v_call: TRBV28; cdr3_aa: CASSRQGWNEKLFF
v_call: TRBV5-1; cdr3_aa: CASSLEGTPYEQYF
v_call: TRBV4-3; cdr3_aa: CASSWMGLAGVNEQFF
v_call: TRBV20-1; cdr3_aa: CSARTGADEKLFF
v_call: TRBV30; cdr3_aa: CALSPQNSNQPQHF
v_call: TRBV12-5; cdr3_aa: CASGDGPTADQETQYF
v_call: TRBV11-2; cdr3_aa: CASSLEGTGYGYTF
v_call: TRBV5-1; cdr3_aa: CASSLGPINTEAFF
v_call: TRBV6-2/TRBV6-3; cdr3_aa: CASSYTPPGLAQETQYF
v_call: TRBV6-4; cdr3_aa: CASSDSRREDIDEQFF
v_call: TRBV28; cdr3_aa: CACLPPGRSIADTQYF
v_call: TRBV6-1; cdr3_aa: CAIWGAPYNEPFF
v_call: TRBV2; cdr3_aa: CASSVLGGFYGYTF
v_call: TRBV11-1; cdr3_aa: CASSLHPGTGGSGANVLTF
v_call: TRBV27; cdr3_aa: CASSSGRGETQYF
v_call: TRBV30; cdr3_aa: CAWSNRVVYTF
v_call: TRBV5-1; cdr3_aa: CASQFRGETGELFF
v_call: TRBV7-2; cdr3_aa: CASSLETGSNYGYTF
v_call: TRBV13; cdr3_aa: CASSPRGRGSLKEQFF
v_call: TRBV19; cdr3_aa: CASKGLANTGELFF
v_call: TRBV12-3/TRBV12-4; cdr3_aa: CASSLGPCNEQFF
v_call: TRBV7-9; cdr3_aa: CASSDEGKAKNIQYF
v_call: TRBV6-5; cdr3_aa: CASSYSRTVINQPQHF
v_call: TRBV15; cdr3_aa: CATSRDRVTSLSSTDTQYF
v_call: TRBV7-8; cdr3_aa: CASSSRPNGGVNEQFF
v_call: TRBV12-3/TRBV12-4; cdr3_aa: CASSFSYWGPTDTQYF
v_call: TRBV28; cdr3_aa: CASSSTISGGYLVF
v_call: TRBV6-5; cdr3_aa: CASISTSGSYETQYF
v_call: TRBV7-9; cdr3_aa: CASSSPERGYNEQFF
v_call: TRBV25-1; cdr3_aa: CASPGQLREQYF
v_call: TRBV7-8; cdr3_aa: CASSFRWNRSIYQPQHF
v_call: TRBV6-2/TRBV6-3; cdr3_aa: CASRRTSEGREQYF
v_call: TRBV7-3; cdr3_aa: CASSLTSGRVTQYF
v_call: TRBV25-1; cdr3_aa: CASSADRGVTEAFF
v_call: TRBV7-2; cdr3_aa: CASSLTSAGTGPNLSSYEQYF
v_call: TRBV3-1; cdr3_aa: CASSQFDWGSAGGHTGKRPYF
v_call: TRBV27; cdr3_aa: CASRPLGQTYGYTF
v_call: TRBV28; cdr3_aa: CASSLFVDEQFF
v_call: TRBV5-1; cdr3_aa: CASSLGLPDTQYF
v_call: TRBV6-1; cdr3_aa: CASRAGTGPNSYNEQFF
v_call: TRBV20-1; cdr3_aa: CSARGPGITYEQYF
v_call: TRBV13; cdr3_aa: CASSSRGRNYGYTF
v_call: TRBV3-1; cdr3_aa: CASSLPGGNNEQFF
v_call: TRBV7-9; cdr3_aa: CASSPSYGPSYEQYF
v_call: TRBV10-3; cdr3_aa: CAIGGARDNEKLFF
v_call: TRBV5-8; cdr3_aa: CASSYQITYEQYF
v_call: TRBV12-3/TRBV12-4; cdr3_aa: CASSININTEAFF
v_call: TRBV6-5; cdr3_aa: CASSYHSGLWFF
v_call: TRBV7-3; cdr3_aa: CASSSNLPGTLGVPGELFF
v_call: TRBV7-9; cdr3_aa: CASSQPGGGQGTMQYF
v_call: TRBV6-1; cdr3_aa: CASSPQGPSNSPLHF
v_call: TRBV18; cdr3_aa: CASSPPAQGQETQYF
v_call: TRBV30; cdr3_aa: CAWSVAGTGSYEQYF
v_call: TRBV25-1; cdr3_aa: CASSVTGAGYEQYF
v_call: TRBV6-1; cdr3_aa: CASSERGPAGVGSSGELFF
v_call: TRBV28; cdr3_aa: CASSLWGLAGKKPYNEQFF